This T cell receptor (beta chain) was recorded in a study of cytomegalovirus exposure and HLA in healthy donors. Germline V gene lookup returns CDR1 GTSNPN and CDR2 SVGIG (reference sequence). The germline V and J ends were trimmed by 2 bases and 1 base, with 9 bases remaining between them. The CDR3 has 13 amino acids. The study ran its PCR with 60 Vbeta and 13 Jbeta primers. Repertoires were generated with immunoSEQ multiplex PCR, while TCRdb's copy carries only in-frame clones and drops some. The sample has about 200,000 clones, approximately 85% seen once. Remarks on this clone: Its specificity is not known.

Study-wide points: It was shown in a later analysis that HLA-associated TCR beta chains were more clonally expanded than other, equally common chains. Upon later analysis, TCR association rates were observed to vary by HLA locus, being highest for DRB1 and lowest for HLA-C. Roughly even sequencing depth across donors was the assumption behind the presence/absence analyses.

At sampling all donors were nominally healthy, likely with unrecorded immune exposures. The rearrangement joins TRBV30 to TRBJ2-7, with D maybe TRBD2 (6 bases). This receptor was taken from a young man in good health and CMV-seronegative. Material for sequencing was PBMCs. As DNA, the CDR3 is TGTGCCTGGAGTCGCGGGGCATCCTACGAGCAGTACTTC. Encoded protein: CAWSRGASYEQYF.